This is a list of T cell receptor beta chains from one sample in a study of cytomegalovirus exposure and HLA in healthy donors. Clones were read by immunoSEQ multiplex PCR, and TCRdb kept only the in-frame ones, dropping some. The sample consists of 85,000 to 100,000 clones, 69% of them appearing once. Specimen: PBMCs. These receptors all stem from a man between 50 and 59 years old in good health and CMV-seronegative. The CDR3 runs from the conserved cysteine through the conserved F or W. A D gene is named only where the DNA matches it firmly. Rows may omit the clone size; those that give it use once, few, many or a size class.

D: TRBD1; size: few; V: TRBV18; J: TRBJ1-4; CDR3: CASSPTGGSEKLFF; DNA: TGTGCCAGCTCACCGACAGGGGGCAGTGAAAAACTGTTTTTT
D: TRBD2; size: NA; V: TRBV4-2; J: TRBJ2-5; CDR3: CASSQLLRGVQRETQYF; DNA: TGTGCCAGCAGCCAACTCCTACGGGGGGTCCAACGGGAGACCCAGTACTTC
D: NA; size: NA; V: TRBV19; J: TRBJ1-1; CDR3: CASTPHEGTEAFF; DNA: TGTGCCAGTACGCCCCACGAGGGAACTGAAGCTTTCTTT
D: NA; size: NA; V: TRBV6-5; J: TRBJ2-2; CDR3: CASRPGQNTGELFF; DNA: TGTGCCAGCAGGCCCGGACAGAACACCGGGGAGCTGTTTTTT
D: NA; size: few; V: TRBV2; J: TRBJ2-7; CDR3: CASSPLTVPYEQYF; DNA: TGTGCCAGCAGTCCCCTGACAGTTCCCTACGAGCAGTACTTC
D: NA; size: NA; V: TRBV5-4; J: TRBJ2-2; CDR3: CASSLKRAGTGELFF; DNA: TGTGCCAGCAGCTTAAAGCGGGCGGGTACCGGGGAGCTGTTTTTT
D: NA; size: NA; V: TRBV9; J: TRBJ2-2; CDR3: CASSPAGQWPGELFF; DNA: TGTGCCAGCAGCCCCGCAGGCCAGTGGCCCGGGGAGCTGTTTTTT
D: TRBD2; size: once; V: TRBV30; J: TRBJ2-1; CDR3: CAWSALSGYNNEQFF; DNA: TGTGCCTGGAGTGCCCTTAGCGGGTATAACAATGAGCAGTTCTTC
D: NA; size: NA; V: TRBV6-5; J: TRBJ2-7; CDR3: CASSTGSYEQYF; DNA: TGTGCCAGCAGCACAGGGTCCTACGAGCAGTACTTC
D: NA; size: NA; V: TRBV7-2; J: TRBJ2-3; CDR3: CASSRGDTQYF; DNA: TGTGCCAGCAGCCGGGGGGATACGCAGTATTTT
D: NA; size: NA; V: TRBV7-2; J: TRBJ1-5; CDR3: CASSPLAGSQPQHF; DNA: TGTGCCAGCAGCCCCCTAGCGGGGAGTCAGCCCCAGCATTTT
D: NA; size: NA; V: TRBV6-6; J: TRBJ1-6; CDR3: CASSPQGQNSPLHF; DNA: TGTGCCAGCAGTCCTCAGGGGCAAAATTCACCCCTCCACTTT
D: NA; size: NA; V: TRBV29-1; J: TRBJ2-3; CDR3: CSVEKGPTDTQYF; DNA: TGCAGCGTTGAGAAGGGGCCCACAGATACGCAGTATTTT
D: TRBD1; size: NA; V: TRBV5-1; J: TRBJ1-2; CDR3: CASARQGAREHGYTF; DNA: TGCGCCAGCGCGAGACAGGGGGCGCGGGAGCATGGCTACACCTTC
D: NA; size: NA; V: TRBV7-9; J: TRBJ1-2; CDR3: CASSFQGYGYTF; DNA: TGTGCCAGCAGCTTTCAGGGCTATGGCTACACCTTC
D: TRBD2; size: few; V: TRBV7-2; J: TRBJ2-2; CDR3: CASSFLAGAPGELFF; DNA: TGTGCCAGCAGCTTCCTAGCGGGAGCCCCCGGGGAGCTGTTTTTT
D: TRBD1; size: NA; V: TRBV5-1; J: TRBJ1-1; CDR3: CASSFTGTGGYTEAFF; DNA: TGCGCCAGCAGCTTTACCGGGACAGGGGGCTACACTGAAGCTTTCTTT
D: TRBD1; size: NA; V: TRBV2; J: TRBJ2-7; CDR3: CASSSRDRGTYEQYF; DNA: TGTGCCAGCAGTAGCCGGGACAGGGGGACCTACGAGCAGTACTTC
D: NA; size: NA; V: TRBV7-2; J: TRBJ2-1; CDR3: CASSSFGQGGGDEQFF; DNA: TGTGCCAGCAGCTCCTTCGGCCAGGGTGGGGGCGATGAGCAGTTCTTC
D: TRBD1; size: once; V: TRBV29-1; J: TRBJ2-3; CDR3: CSVEDLQGAPRTRTDTQYF; DNA: TGCAGCGTTGAAGACCTACAGGGGGCCCCACGTACCCGCACAGATACGCAGTATTTT
D: NA; size: NA; V: TRBV29-1; J: TRBJ1-5; CDR3: CSVRQSNQPQHF; DNA: TGCAGCGTGAGGCAGAGCAATCAGCCCCAGCATTTT
D: NA; size: NA; V: TRBV5-1; J: TRBJ1-1; CDR3: CASSGGVGTEAFF; DNA: TGCGCCAGCAGCGGGGGGGTCGGCACTGAAGCTTTCTTT
D: NA; size: NA; V: TRBV9; J: TRBJ1-1; CDR3: CASAPTAANTEAFF; DNA: TGTGCCAGCGCTCCGACAGCCGCGAACACTGAAGCTTTCTTT
D: TRBD1; size: once; V: TRBV11-2; J: TRBJ2-7; CDR3: CASSLQRDSWQYF; DNA: TGTGCCAGCAGCCTACAACGGGACAGTTGGCAGTACTTC
D: NA; size: NA; V: TRBV7-8; J: TRBJ2-1; CDR3: CASSPGTRNNEQFF; DNA: TGTGCCAGCAGCCCGGGGACTCGTAACAATGAGCAGTTCTTC
D: NA; size: NA; V: TRBV7-9; J: TRBJ1-4; CDR3: CASSVTVEKLFF; DNA: TGTGCCAGCAGCGTGACAGTTGAAAAACTGTTTTTT
D: NA; size: few; V: TRBV4-2; J: TRBJ1-2; CDR3: CASSPQLRAWYGYTF; DNA: TGTGCCAGCAGCCCTCAGTTGAGGGCATGGTATGGCTACACCTTC
D: NA; size: NA; V: TRBV5-6; J: TRBJ2-6; CDR3: CASSLTSSGANVLTF; DNA: TGTGCCAGCAGCCTCACCAGCTCTGGGGCCAACGTCCTGACTTTC
D: TRBD2; size: NA; V: TRBV27; J: TRBJ2-2; CDR3: CASRPLAEIGAGELFF; DNA: TGTGCCAGCAGACCCCTAGCGGAAATAGGGGCCGGGGAGCTGTTTTTT
D: TRBD2; size: NA; V: TRBV4-2; J: TRBJ2-1; CDR3: CASSQASGMYNEQFF; DNA: TGTGCCAGCAGCCAAGCGAGCGGGATGTACAATGAGCAGTTCTTC
D: TRBD1; size: NA; V: TRBV5-1; J: TRBJ2-5; CDR3: CASSLAGGGGAETQYF; DNA: TGCGCCAGCAGCTTGGCAGGGGGCGGTGGGGCGGAGACCCAGTACTTC
D: TRBD2; size: NA; V: TRBV5-4; J: TRBJ2-5; CDR3: CASSLDAGGGETQYF; DNA: TGTGCCAGCAGCTTGGATGCCGGGGGGGGAGAGACCCAGTACTTC
D: TRBD2; size: NA; V: TRBV7-9; J: TRBJ2-5; CDR3: CASSLLAGEQTQYF; DNA: TGTGCCAGCAGCTTACTAGCGGGAGAACAGACCCAGTACTTC
D: NA; size: NA; V: TRBV7-9; J: TRBJ1-6; CDR3: CASSFGSSYNSPLHF; DNA: TGTGCCAGCAGCTTTGGGAGCTCCTATAATTCACCCCTCCACTTT
D: NA; size: NA; V: TRBV9; J: TRBJ2-2; CDR3: CASGRQYTGELFF; DNA: TGTGCCAGCGGCAGACAGTACACCGGGGAGCTGTTTTTT
D: NA; size: NA; V: TRBV14; J: TRBJ2-2; CDR3: CASSPVGAGTGELFF; DNA: TGTGCCAGCAGCCCGGTGGGGGCGGGCACCGGGGAGCTGTTTTTT
D: TRBD2; size: NA; V: TRBV7-6; J: TRBJ2-1; CDR3: CASSLIAGGDEQFF; DNA: TGTGCCAGCAGCTTAATAGCGGGGGGGGATGAGCAGTTCTTC
D: NA; size: NA; V: TRBV10-3; J: TRBJ2-3; CDR3: CAISDLPPGQLHTDTQYF; DNA: TGTGCCATCAGTGATCTTCCTCCAGGGCAACTTCACACAGATACGCAGTATTTT
D: TRBD1; size: NA; V: TRBV15; J: TRBJ1-1; CDR3: CATSREQGWTEAFF; DNA: TGTGCCACCAGCAGAGAACAGGGGTGGACTGAAGCTTTCTTT
D: TRBD1; size: NA; V: TRBV4-2; J: TRBJ1-5; CDR3: CASSTGTGGTINQPQHF; DNA: TGTGCCAGCAGCACCGGGACAGGGGGCACCATTAATCAGCCCCAGCATTTT
D: NA; size: once; V: TRBV29-1; J: TRBJ2-3; CDR3: CSVGSSQDTQYF; DNA: TGCAGCGTTGGATCTAGCCAAGATACGCAGTATTTT
D: NA; size: NA; V: TRBV25-1; J: TRBJ2-2; CDR3: CASSAPRYTGELFF; DNA: TGTGCCAGCAGTGCCCCCAGGTACACCGGGGAGCTGTTTTTT
D: TRBD1; size: NA; V: TRBV2; J: TRBJ2-5; CDR3: CAGAGTGGFAAQYF; DNA: TGTGCTGGGGCGGGGACAGGGGGTTTCGCGGCCCAGTACTTC
D: NA; size: few; V: TRBV7-9; J: TRBJ1-4; CDR3: CASSLGGRSLFF; DNA: TGTGCCAGCAGCTTAGGGGGCAGGTCTCTGTTTTTT
D: TRBD1; size: NA; V: TRBV7-6; J: TRBJ1-4; CDR3: CASSRDRNEKLFF; DNA: TGTGCCAGCAGCCGGGACAGAAATGAAAAACTGTTTTTT
D: NA; size: NA; V: TRBV30; J: TRBJ1-2; CDR3: CAWSVHGGYGYTF; DNA: TGTGCCTGGAGTGTACACGGAGGCTATGGCTACACCTTC
D: NA; size: NA; V: TRBV30; J: TRBJ2-2; CDR3: CAWSVAYTGELFF; DNA: TGTGCCTGGAGCGTAGCATACACCGGGGAGCTGTTTTTT
D: TRBD1; size: NA; V: TRBV7-3; J: TRBJ1-1; CDR3: CASSPTGRTEAFF; DNA: TGTGCCAGCAGCCCGACAGGGCGCACTGAAGCTTTCTTT
D: TRBD1; size: NA; V: TRBV5-1; J: TRBJ2-7; CDR3: CASRSGTGGNEQYF; DNA: TGCGCCAGCAGAAGCGGGACAGGGGGGAACGAGCAGTACTTC